This T cell receptor beta chain comes out of a study of blood T cell repertoires in COVID-19. This clone has a single count. TCRdb keeps only in-frame clones here, not all; method: immunoSEQ multiplex PCR. The sample lists approximately 70,000 clones; roughly four fifths were seen once. This TCR was recovered from a woman aged 55-75 years with acute or convalescent COVID-19. The sequencing input was peripheral blood.

For the CDR3, the DNA is TGTGCCAGCAGCTTGGGAGGGCCCGATGAAAAACTGTTTTTT. It specifies CASSLGGPDEKLFF. This chain links TRBV5-4 with TRBJ1-4; D is uncertain. CDR1 SGHNT and CDR2 YYREEE come from the germline V gene (reference sequence). The CDR3 totals 14 residues. With 0 bases removed from V and 6 bases from J, the gap between germline ends came to 9 bases.